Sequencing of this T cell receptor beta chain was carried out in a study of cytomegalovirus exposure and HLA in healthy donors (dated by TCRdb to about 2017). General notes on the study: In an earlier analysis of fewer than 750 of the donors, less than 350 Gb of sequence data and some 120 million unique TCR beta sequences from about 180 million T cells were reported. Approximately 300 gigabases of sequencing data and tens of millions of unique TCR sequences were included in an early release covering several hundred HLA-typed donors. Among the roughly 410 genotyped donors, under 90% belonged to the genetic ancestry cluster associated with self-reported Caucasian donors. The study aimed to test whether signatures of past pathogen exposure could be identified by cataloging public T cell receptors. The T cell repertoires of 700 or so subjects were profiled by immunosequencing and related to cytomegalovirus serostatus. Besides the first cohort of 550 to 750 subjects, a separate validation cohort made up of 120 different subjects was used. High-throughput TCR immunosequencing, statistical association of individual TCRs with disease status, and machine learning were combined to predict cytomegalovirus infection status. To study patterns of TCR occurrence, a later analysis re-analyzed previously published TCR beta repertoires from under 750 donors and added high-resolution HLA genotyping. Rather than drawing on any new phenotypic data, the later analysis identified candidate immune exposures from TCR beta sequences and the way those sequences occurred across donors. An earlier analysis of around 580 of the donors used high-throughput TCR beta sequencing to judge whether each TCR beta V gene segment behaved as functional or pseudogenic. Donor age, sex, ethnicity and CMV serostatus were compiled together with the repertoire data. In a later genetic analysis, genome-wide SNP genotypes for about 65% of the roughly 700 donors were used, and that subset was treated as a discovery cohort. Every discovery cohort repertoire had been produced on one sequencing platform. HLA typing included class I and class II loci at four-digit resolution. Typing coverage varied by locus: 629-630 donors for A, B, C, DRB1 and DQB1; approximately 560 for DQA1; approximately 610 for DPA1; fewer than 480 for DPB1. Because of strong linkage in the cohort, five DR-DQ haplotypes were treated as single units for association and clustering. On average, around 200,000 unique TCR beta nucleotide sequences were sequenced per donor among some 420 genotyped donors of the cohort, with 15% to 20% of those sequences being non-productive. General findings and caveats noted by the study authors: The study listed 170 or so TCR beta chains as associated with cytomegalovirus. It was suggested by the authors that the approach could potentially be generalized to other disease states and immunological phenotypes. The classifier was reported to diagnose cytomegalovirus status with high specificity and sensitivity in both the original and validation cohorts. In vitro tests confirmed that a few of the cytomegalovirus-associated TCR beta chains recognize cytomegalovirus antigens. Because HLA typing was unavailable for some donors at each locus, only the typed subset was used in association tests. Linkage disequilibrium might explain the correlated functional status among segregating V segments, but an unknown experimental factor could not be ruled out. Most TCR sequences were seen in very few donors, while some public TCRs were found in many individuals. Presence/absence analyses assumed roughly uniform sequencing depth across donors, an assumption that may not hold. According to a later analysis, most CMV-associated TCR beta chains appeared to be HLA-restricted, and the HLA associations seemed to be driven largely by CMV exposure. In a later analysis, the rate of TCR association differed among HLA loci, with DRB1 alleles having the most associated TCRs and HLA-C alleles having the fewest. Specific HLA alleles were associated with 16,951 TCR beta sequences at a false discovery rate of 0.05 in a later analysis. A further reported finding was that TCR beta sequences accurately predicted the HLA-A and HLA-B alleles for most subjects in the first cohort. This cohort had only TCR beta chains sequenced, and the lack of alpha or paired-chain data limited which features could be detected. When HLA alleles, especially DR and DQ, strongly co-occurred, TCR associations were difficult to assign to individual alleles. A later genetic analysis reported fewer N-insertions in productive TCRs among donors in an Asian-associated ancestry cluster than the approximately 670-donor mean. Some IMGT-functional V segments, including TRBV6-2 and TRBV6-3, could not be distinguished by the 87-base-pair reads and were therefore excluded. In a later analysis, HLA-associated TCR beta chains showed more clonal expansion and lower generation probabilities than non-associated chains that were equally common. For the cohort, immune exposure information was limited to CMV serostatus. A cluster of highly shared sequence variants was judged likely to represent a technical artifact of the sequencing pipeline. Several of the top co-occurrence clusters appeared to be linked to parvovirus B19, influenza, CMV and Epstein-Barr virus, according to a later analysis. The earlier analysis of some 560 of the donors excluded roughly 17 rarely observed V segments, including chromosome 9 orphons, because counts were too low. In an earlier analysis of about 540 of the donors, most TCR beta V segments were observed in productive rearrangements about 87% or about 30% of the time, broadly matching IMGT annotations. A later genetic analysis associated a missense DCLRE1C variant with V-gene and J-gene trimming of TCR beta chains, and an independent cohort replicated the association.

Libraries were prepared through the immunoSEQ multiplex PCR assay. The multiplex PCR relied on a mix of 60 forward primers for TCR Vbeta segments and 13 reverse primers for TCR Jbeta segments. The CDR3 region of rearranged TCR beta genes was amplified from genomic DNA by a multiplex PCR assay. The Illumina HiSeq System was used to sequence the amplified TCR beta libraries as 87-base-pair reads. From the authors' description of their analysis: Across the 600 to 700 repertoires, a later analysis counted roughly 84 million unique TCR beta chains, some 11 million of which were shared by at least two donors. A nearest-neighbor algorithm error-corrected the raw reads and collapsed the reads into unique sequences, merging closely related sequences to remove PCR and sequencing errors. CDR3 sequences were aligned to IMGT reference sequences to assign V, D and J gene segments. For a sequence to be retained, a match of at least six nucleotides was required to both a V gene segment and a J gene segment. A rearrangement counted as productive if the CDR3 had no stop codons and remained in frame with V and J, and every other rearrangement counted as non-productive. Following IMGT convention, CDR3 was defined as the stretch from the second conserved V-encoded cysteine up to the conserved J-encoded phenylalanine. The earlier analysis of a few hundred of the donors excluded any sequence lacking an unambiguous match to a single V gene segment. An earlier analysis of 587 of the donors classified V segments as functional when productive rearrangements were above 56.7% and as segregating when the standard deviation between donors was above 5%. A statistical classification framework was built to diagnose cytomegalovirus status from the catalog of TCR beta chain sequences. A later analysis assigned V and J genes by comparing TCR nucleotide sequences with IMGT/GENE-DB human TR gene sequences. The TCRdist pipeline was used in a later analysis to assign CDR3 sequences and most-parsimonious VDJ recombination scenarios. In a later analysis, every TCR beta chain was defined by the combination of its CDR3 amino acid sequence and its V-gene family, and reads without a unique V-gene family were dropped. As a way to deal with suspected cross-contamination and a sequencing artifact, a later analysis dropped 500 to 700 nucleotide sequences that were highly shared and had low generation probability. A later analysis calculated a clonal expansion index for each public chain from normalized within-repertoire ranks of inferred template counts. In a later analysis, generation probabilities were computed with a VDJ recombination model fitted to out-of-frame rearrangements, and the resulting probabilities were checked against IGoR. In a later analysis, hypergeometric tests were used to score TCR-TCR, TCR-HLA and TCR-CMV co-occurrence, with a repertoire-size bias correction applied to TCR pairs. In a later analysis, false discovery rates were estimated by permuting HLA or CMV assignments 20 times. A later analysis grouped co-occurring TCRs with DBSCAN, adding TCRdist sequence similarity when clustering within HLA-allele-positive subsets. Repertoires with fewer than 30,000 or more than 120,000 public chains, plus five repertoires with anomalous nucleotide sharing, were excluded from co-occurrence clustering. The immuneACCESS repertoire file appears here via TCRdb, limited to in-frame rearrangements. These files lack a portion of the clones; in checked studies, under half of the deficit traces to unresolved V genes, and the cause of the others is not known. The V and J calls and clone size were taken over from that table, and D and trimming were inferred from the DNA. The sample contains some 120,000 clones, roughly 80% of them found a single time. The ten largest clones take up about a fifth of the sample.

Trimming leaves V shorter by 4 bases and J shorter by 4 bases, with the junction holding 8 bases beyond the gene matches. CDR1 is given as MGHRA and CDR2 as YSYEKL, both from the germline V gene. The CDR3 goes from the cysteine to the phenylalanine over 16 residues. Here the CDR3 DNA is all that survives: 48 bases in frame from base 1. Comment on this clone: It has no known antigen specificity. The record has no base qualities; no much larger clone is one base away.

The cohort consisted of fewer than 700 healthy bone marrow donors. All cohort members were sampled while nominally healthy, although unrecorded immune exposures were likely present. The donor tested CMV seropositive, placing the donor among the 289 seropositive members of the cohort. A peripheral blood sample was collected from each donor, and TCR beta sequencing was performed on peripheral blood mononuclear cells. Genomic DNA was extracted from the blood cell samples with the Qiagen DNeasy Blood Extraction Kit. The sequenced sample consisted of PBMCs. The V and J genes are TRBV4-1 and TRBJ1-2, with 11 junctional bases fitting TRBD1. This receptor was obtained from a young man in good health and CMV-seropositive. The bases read TGCGCCAGCAGCCCCGGGACAGGGGGGGTCTTCTATGGCTACACCTTC. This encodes CASSPGTGGVFYGYTF.